The clone carrying this TCR beta chain was seen a few times. The target antigen is unknown. The method was immunoSEQ multiplex PCR; TCRdb's version includes in-frame clones alone and lacks a portion of them. The sample includes 100,000 to 150,000 clones, 86% of them seen just once. The data were obtained in a study of T cell responses to AZD1222 COVID-19 vaccine. Study-level findings and limits: Spike-specific TCR breadth and depth both grew after two AZD1222 doses. Repertoire sampling was restricted to post-peak T cell response timepoints.

This CDR3 is 15 amino acids long. V lost 8 bases, J lost 5 bases, and 21 bases lay in between. CDR1 is MNHEY and CDR2 is SVGAGI in the germline V gene. The chain couples TRBV6-5 to TRBJ1-1; a weak D match, TRBD1 (5 bases). The material was peripheral blood, obtained 28 days after the second AZD1222 dose. This clonotype was sampled from an adult who received the AZD1222 COVID-19 vaccine. The chain's CDR3 is CASWGGGRARTEAFF. CDR3 bases: TGTGCCAGCTGGGGGGGTGGCAGGGCAAGGACTGAAGCTTTCTTT.